The 19 T cell receptor beta chains reported below all come from one sample, sequenced in a study of shared clonotypes between healthy human individuals. TCRdb's table, derived via immunoSEQ multiplex PCR, lists solely in-frame clones and lacks some. The sample contains over a million clones, approximately 70% of which appear only once. Sequenced sample: memory CD4+ T cells sorted from blood. Subset noted: CD45RA-negative fraction. The origin of the receptors is a man between 18 and 35 years old in good health.

This clone was seen at least ten times. The rearrangement links TRBV27 to TRBJ2-7, with 10 bases that match TRBD2. This CDR3 has 14 amino acids. The V gene end was trimmed by 3 bases and the J gene end by 5 bases; junction bases not matched to a gene: 4. Germline assignment: CDR1 MNHEY and CDR2 SMNVEV (reference sequence). The CDR3 nucleotides read TGTGCCAGCAGTTTGGGACTAGCGTACGACGAGCAGTACTTC. It specifies CASSLGLAYDEQYF.

V usage is TRBV10-2 and J usage is TRBJ1-2; D gene ambiguous. The V and J ends lost 3 bases and 7 bases respectively, with 12 bases between them. This CDR3 region has 13 residues. CDR1 is WSHSY, CDR2 SAAADI, per germline. The CDR3 sequence is CASSETREAGYTF. CDR3 DNA sequence: TGCGCCAGCAGTGAAACGAGGGAGGCTGGCTACACCTTC.

The J gene is TRBJ1-2, the V gene TRBV19, with D perhaps matching TRBD1 (6 bases). Trimming left V 8 bases short and J 4 bases short, with 17 bases between. Germline CDR1 is LNHDA and CDR2 is SQIVND (reference sequence). CDR3 length: 14 residues. Here the CDR3 DNA reads TGTGCCAGTGGCACCCCGGACAGCCTCTATGGCTACACCTTC. It encodes CASGTPDSLYGYTF.

V usage is TRBV11-2 and J usage is TRBJ2-1, with D maybe TRBD2 (6 bases). The CDR3 contains 14 residues. Germline CDR1 is SGHAT and CDR2 is FQNNGV. Trimming stripped 0 bases from V and 10 bases from J, with 13 bases between. CDR3 bases: TGTGCCAGCAGCTTAGATCGGGGGAAGGGGGAGCAGTTCTTC. Amino acid sequence: CASSLDRGKGEQFF.

V gene TRBV7-3 combines with J gene TRBJ2-3, with 7 bases aligning to TRBD1. Trimming at V came to 5 bases and at J to 4 bases, leaving 9 bases not matched to a gene. Germline-derived CDR1 and CDR2 are SGHTA and FQGTGA. The CDR3 has 15 residues. The CDR3 sequence is CASSTSGTVADTQYF. Here the CDR3 DNA reads TGTGCCAGCAGCACCTCCGGGACAGTTGCAGATACGCAGTATTTT.

CDR3 DNA sequence: TGTGCCATCAGTGAGTCAGGGACAGGGGAGCGCTACACCTTC. Its translation: CAISESGTGERYTF. This chain uses TRBV10-3 with TRBJ1-2; 10 bases line up with TRBD1. Trimming at V came to 0 bases and at J to 9 bases, leaving 4 bases not matched to a gene. The CDR3 covers 14 residues. Germline V lookup: CDR1 ENHRY, CDR2 SYGVKD.

The V call is TRBV5-1, the J call TRBJ2-6; possible D gene TRBD1, 6 bases. The germline V and J ends were trimmed by 3 bases and 2 bases, with 9 bases remaining between them. The CDR3 length is 15 residues. Per the germline V gene, CDR1 is SGHRS and CDR2 is YFSETQ. CDR3: CASSSRGAGANVLTF. The CDR3 bases are TGCGCCAGCAGCTCCAGGGGAGCTGGGGCCAACGTCCTGACTTTC.

The chain carries TRBV6-1 and TRBJ2-4; D is unresolved. V lost 4 bases and J lost 8, with 6 bases in between. This CDR3 region has 11 residues. Germline V gene data show CDR1 as MNHNS and CDR2 as SASEGT. The CDR3 DNA is TGTGCCAGCAGTGGGGATTACATTCAGTACTTC. This codes for CASSGDYIQYF.

The chain carries TRBV6-6 and TRBJ2-4; a weak D match, TRBD2 (7 bases). The length of the CDR3 is 13 residues. Trimming removed 5 bases at V and 7 bases at J, with 12 bases between. Germline V gene lookup returns CDR1 MNHNY and CDR2 SVGAGI (reference sequence). DNA for the CDR3: TGTGCCAGCAGTAGGGGGGAGGGCAACATTCAGTACTTC. It is translated as CASSRGEGNIQYF.

A word on this clone: This likely traces to a read error, being one base from a far larger clone. This specimen includes other DNA sequences encoding the same CDR3. CDR3 loop: CASSLRGVATEAFF. In DNA form, the CDR3 reads TGTGCCAGCAGCTTAAGAGGTGTAGCCACTGAAGCTTTCTTT. The rearrangement joins TRBV5-6 to TRBJ1-1; no firm D call. The ends were cut back, 2 bases at V and 4 bases at J, with 12 bases in the middle. The CDR3 totals 14 residues. Germline assignment: CDR1 SGHDT and CDR2 YYEEEE.

The chain combines TRBV2 with TRBJ2-7; D not resolved. The CDR3 contains 13 residues. The germline V gene has CDR1 SNHLY and CDR2 FYNNEI. Trimming pared 6 bases from V and 1 base from J, leaving 10 bases between. The CDR3 DNA follows: TGTGCCAGCAGCTGGGGATATTCCTACGAGCAGTACTTC. This translates into CASSWGYSYEQYF.

With regard to this clone: The sample carries other DNA sequences with the same CDR3. The rearrangement joins TRBV18 to TRBJ1-5; no clear D gene. V was trimmed by 2 bases and J by 4 bases, leaving 6 bases between them. Germline assignment: CDR1 KGHSH and CDR2 LQKENI. The CDR3 is made up of 13 amino acids. The CDR3 DNA reads as TGTGCCAGCTCACCAGGCGATAATCAGCCCCAGCATTTT. This translates into CASSPGDNQPQHF.

V gene TRBV11-3 combines with J gene TRBJ2-7; the match to TRBD2 covers 7 bases. Germline V lookup: CDR1 SGHNT, CDR2 YENEEA. With V trimmed by 3 bases and J by 6 bases, 11 bases remained unmatched. This CDR3 has 15 residues. The CDR3 coding sequence is TGTGCCAGCAGCTTCCCGCCGGGGAGGGTTACCGAGCAGTACTTC. Its translation is CASSFPPGRVTEQYF.

Here the CDR3 reads CASRRNENTEAFF. CDR3 nucleotides: TGCGCCAGCCGTAGGAACGAGAACACTGAAGCTTTCTTT. V gene TRBV5-1 combines with J gene TRBJ1-1; D gene ambiguous. Trimming removed 7 bases at V and 1 base at J, with 11 bases between. Germline CDR1 SGHRS, CDR2 YFSETQ. CDR3 length: 13 residues.

The table lists this clone with a count of one. The J gene is TRBJ2-1, the V gene TRBV7-2; 9 bases match TRBD1. The CDR3 spans 15 residues. J gave up 3 bases and V 6 bases, and 6 bases lay outside the gene matches. The V gene's germline CDR1 is SGHTA and CDR2 FQGNSA. The CDR3 DNA reads as TGTGCCAGCAGATACGGACAGGGGCTCTACAATGAGCAGTTCTTC. It yields the protein CASRYGQGLYNEQFF.

This clone occurred once. This chain uses TRBV11-2 with TRBJ2-5, with 8 bases aligning to TRBD1. The CDR3 has 15 amino acids. The V segment lost 3 bases and the J segment 1 base; nucleotides outside the gene matches: 4. Germline lookup yields CDR1 SGHAT and CDR2 FQNNGV. The CDR3 bases are TGTGCCAGCAGCTTTCAGGGGGCCGTCCAAGAGACCCAGTACTTC. This encodes CASSFQGAVQETQYF.

The rearrangement links TRBV2 to TRBJ2-4, with 12 bases lining up with TRBD2. Germline values: CDR1 SNHLY, CDR2 FYNNEI. Trimming took 4 bases from V and 14 from J; bases not matched to a gene: 9. The CDR3 has 14 residues. In nucleotides, the CDR3 is TGTGCCAGCAGTGGTCTAGCGGGGGGGCATTATGAGTACTTC. Translating gives CASSGLAGGHYEYF.

This clone showed up just a few times. This chain joins TRBV20-1 and TRBJ2-1; D may be TRBD1 or TRBD2 (6 bases each). There are 10 residues in the CDR3. Germline CDR1 DFQATT, CDR2 SNEGSKA (reference sequence). CDR3 nucleotide sequence: TGCAGATCAAGGGGGGATGAGCAGTTCTTC. Translating it yields CRSRGDEQFF.

This clone was detected ten times or more. The rearrangement joins TRBV11-2 to TRBJ1-6; D is ambiguous. Trimming removed 2 bases at V and 7 bases at J, with 9 bases between. CDR3 length: 14 residues. Germline V gene lookup returns CDR1 SGHAT and CDR2 FQNNGV. This chain's CDR3 is CASSLIAGNSPLHF. DNA of the CDR3: TGTGCCAGCAGCTTAATTGCAGGCAATTCACCCCTCCACTTT.